The 25 T cell receptor beta chains reported below all come from one sample, sequenced in a study of shared clonotypes between healthy human individuals. TCRdb keeps only in-frame clones here, not all; method: immunoSEQ multiplex PCR. Of more than 900,000 clones in the sample, about four fifths were seen once. The sample taken for sequencing was memory CD4+ T cells from PBMCs. Subset reported: CD45RA-negative fraction. The origin of the receptors is a man aged 18 to 29 in good health. Some clones in this sample may be carry-over from other donors' samples.

This clone has a handful of counts. The chain carries TRBV30 and TRBJ2-3; TRBD2 aligns across 10 bases. The CDR3 is 14 amino acids. From germline, CDR1 is GTSNPN and CDR2 SVGIG (reference sequence). V shed 3 bases and J 6 bases; nucleotides not matched to a gene: 6. CDR3 in amino acids: CAWRLAGAVDTQYF. CDR3 coding DNA: TGTGCCTGGAGGCTAGCGGGAGCGGTCGATACGCAGTATTTT.

The chain combines TRBV9 with TRBJ2-3; D uncertain. This CDR3 is 16 amino acids long. Germline loops: CDR1 SGDLS, CDR2 YYNGEE. Trimming removed 0 bases at V and 2 bases at J, with 13 bases between. CDR3 loop: CASSVGVAGATDTQYF. The CDR3 DNA reads as TGTGCCAGCAGCGTAGGAGTGGCCGGTGCCACAGATACGCAGTATTTT.

This sequence joins TRBV7-6 and TRBJ2-5; possibly TRBD1 or TRBD2 for D (5 bases each). The CDR3 length is 16 residues. Trimming stripped 0 bases from V and 2 bases from J, with 13 bases between. Germline V gives CDR1 SGHVS, CDR2 FNYEAQ. CDR3 sequence: CASSLASYGAQETQYF. The CDR3 region has the DNA TGTGCCAGCAGCTTAGCTTCATACGGGGCACAAGAGACCCAGTACTTC.

The chain carries TRBV19 and TRBJ1-2; weak D call: TRBD1 (5 bases). V shed 6 bases and J shed 2 bases, with 13 bases lying between them. Germline V lookup: CDR1 LNHDA, CDR2 SQIVND (reference sequence). The CDR3 runs 14 residues. The CDR3 here is CASRLWGENYGYTF. The CDR3 bases are TGTGCCAGTAGACTTTGGGGGGAGAACTATGGCTACACCTTC.

The rearrangement links TRBV6-1 to TRBJ2-5, with D possibly matching TRBD2 (6 bases). Per germline, CDR1 MNHNS and CDR2 SASEGT. Trimming took 7 bases from V and 7 from J, leaving 10 bases between them. The CDR3 covers 11 residues. In nucleotides, the CDR3 is TGTGCCAGCACCTTGGGGGGGACCCAGTACTTC. Its translation: CASTLGGTQYF.

This clone was detected once. This rearrangement joins TRBV28 to TRBJ2-1; D is perhaps TRBD1 or TRBD2 (5 bases each). Germline V gives CDR1 MDHEN, CDR2 SYDVKM. Trimming cost V 5 bases and J 7 bases, with 18 bases left between them. This CDR3 spans 15 amino acids. The CDR3 nucleotides are TGTGCCAGCAGTGTCACCGGGACCTTCAGGAATGAGCAGTTCTTC. Its translation is CASSVTGTFRNEQFF.

The rearrangement joins TRBV15 to TRBJ1-2; unclear D gene. This CDR3 is 15 amino acids long. Per the germline V gene, CDR1 is LNHNV and CDR2 is YYDKDF (reference sequence). Trimming removed 0 bases from V and 0 bases from J, with 8 bases in between. The CDR3 here is CATSRENTANYGYTF. The DNA for the CDR3 is TGTGCCACCAGCAGAGAGAACACAGCTAACTATGGCTACACCTTC. The full variable domain, its missing parts supplied by reference TRBV15 and TRBJ1-2, is DAMVIQNPRYQVTQFGKPVTLSCSQTLNHNVMYWYQQKSSQAPKLLFHYYDKDFNNEADTPDNFQSRRPNTSFCFLDIRSPGLGDTAMYLCATSRENTANYGYTFGSGTRLTVV.

The chain couples TRBV29-1 to TRBJ2-7; TRBD1 agrees at 8 bases. V lost 6 bases to trimming and J lost 1 base; unmatched junction nucleotides: 8. This CDR3 is 14 amino acids long. In germline, CDR1 is SQVTM, CDR2 ANQGSEA. The CDR3 loop is CSVHDRGLSYEQYF. The CDR3 DNA follows: TGCAGCGTCCACGACAGGGGTCTGTCCTACGAGCAGTACTTC.

This clone was counted once. The gene calls are TRBV2 and TRBJ2-3; 7 bases are shared with TRBD2. CDR1 and CDR2 from the germline V gene are SNHLY and FYNNEI. V lost 0 bases, J lost 0 bases, and 15 bases stayed unmatched. This CDR3 comprises 20 residues. CDR3 sequence: CASSEALRRWEGSSTDTQYF. CDR3 nucleotide sequence: TGTGCCAGCAGTGAAGCGCTTCGTAGGTGGGAGGGGTCCAGCACAGATACGCAGTATTTT.

The V and J genes are TRBV30 and TRBJ1-1; no reliable D call. The V gene's germline CDR1 is GTSNPN and CDR2 SVGIG (reference sequence). V was pared by 1 base and J by 6 bases, with 6 bases between. The CDR3 spans 11 residues. The CDR3, as DNA: TGTGCCTGGAGTGGGTGGGCTGAAGCTTTCTTT. Amino acids: CAWSGWAEAFF.

This clone was counted between two and nine times. This same CDR3 is encoded by further DNA sequences in the sample. J is TRBJ1-5 and V is TRBV15; D call uncertain. From germline, CDR1 is LNHNV and CDR2 YYDKDF (reference sequence). There are 12 residues in the CDR3. V was cut by 0 bases and J by 7 bases, with 4 bases left in between. The CDR3 DNA follows: TGTGCCACCAGCAGAGATCGACAGCCCCAGCATTTT. Amino acid sequence: CATSRDRQPQHF.

The genes are TRBV10-1 and TRBJ2-6, with D possibly matching TRBD1 (5 bases). Germline V gene data show CDR1 as WNHNN and CDR2 as SYGVQD (reference sequence). V lost 11 bases to trimming and J lost 0 bases, with 14 bases between them. This CDR3 is 15 amino acids long. CDR3 coding DNA: TGCGCCGGCCCTACAGGTTTCTCTGGGGCCAACGTCCTGACTTTC. This gives the protein CAGPTGFSGANVLTF.

V is TRBV10-2 and J is TRBJ2-2, with TRBD2 matching over 7 bases. V lost 3 bases to trimming and J lost 6 bases; unmatched junction nucleotides: 4. CDR3 size: 14 residues. Germline V lookup: CDR1 WSHSY, CDR2 SAAADI. CDR3 nucleotide sequence: TGCGCCAGCAGTGATCAGCGGGGCCCCGGGGAGCTGTTTTTT. Protein product: CASSDQRGPGELFF.

With respect to this clone: This sample also contains other DNA sequences that code for the same CDR3. The CDR3 is CASSPRPTDTQYF. In DNA form, the CDR3 reads TGTGCCAGCAGTCCCCGACCCACAGATACGCAGTATTTT. V and J are TRBV28 and TRBJ2-3; D remains unclear. The CDR3 consists of 13 residues. Germline CDR1 reads MDHEN; CDR2 reads SYDVKM. The V end lost 5 bases, the J end lost 2 bases, and 8 bases lay between the germline ends. Looking up the rest from reference TRBV28 and TRBJ2-3 gives the full variable domain: DVKVTQSSRYLVKRTGEKVFLECVQDMDHENMFWYRQDPGLGLRLIYFSYDVKMKEKGDIPEGYSVSREKKERFSLILESASTNQTSMYLCASSPRPTDTQYFGPGTRLTVL.

The rearrangement joins TRBV7-9 to TRBJ1-5; 8 bases align to TRBD1. This CDR3 spans 14 amino acids. The trim removed 7 bases at V and 7 bases at J, leaving 9 bases unmatched. Germline CDR1 and CDR2: SEHNR and FQNEAQ (reference sequence). Here the CDR3 DNA reads TGTGCCAGCACCTCCCAGGGGGCAGGACAGCCCCAGCATTTT. Its translation is CASTSQGAGQPQHF. Together with reference TRBV7-9 and TRBJ1-5, the CDR3 gives the full variable domain: DTGVSQNPRHKITKRGQNVTFRCDPISEHNRLYWYRQTLGQGPEFLTYFQNEAQLEKSRLLSDRFSAERPKGSFSTLEIQRTEQGDSAMYLCASTSQGAGQPQHFGDGTRLSIL.

In DNA, the CDR3 is TGTGCCAGCAGTCTCCGACAGGGCAGATATGGCTACACCTTC. Its protein product is CASSLRQGRYGYTF. This sequence joins TRBV28 and TRBJ1-2, with 7 nucleotides matching TRBD1. V was clipped by 5 bases and J by 5 bases; unmatched bases: 8. The CDR3 has 14 amino acids. Germline CDR1 and CDR2: MDHEN and SYDVKM.

This chain links TRBV11-2 with TRBJ2-1, with D possibly matching TRBD2 (6 bases). Trimming removed 1 base at V and 5 bases at J, with 18 bases between. The CDR3 covers 17 residues. CDR1 SGHAT and CDR2 FQNNGV come from the germline V gene. For the CDR3, the DNA is TGTGCCAGCAGCTTAGTGTCTTCGGGACTTTTTAACAATGAGCAGTTCTTC. It is translated as CASSLVSSGLFNNEQFF.

The chain is built from TRBV7-8 and TRBJ2-2; no reliable D call. The CDR3 contains 14 residues. V was trimmed by 3 bases and J by 7 bases, leaving 12 bases between them. CDR1 and CDR2 (germline): SGHVS, FQNEAQ. CDR3 loop: CASSLVSFGGELFF. CDR3 coding DNA: TGTGCCAGCAGCTTGGTCAGTTTTGGCGGGGAGCTGTTTTTT.

V gene TRBV27 combines with J gene TRBJ1-1; tentative D call: TRBD1 (5 bases). The V end was cut by 2 bases, the J end by 3 bases, with 13 bases between. The germline gives CDR1 MNHEY, CDR2 SMNVEV (reference sequence). This CDR3 has 15 amino acids. CDR3 amino acids: CASSLTGARDTEAFF. In DNA form, the CDR3 reads TGTGCCAGCAGTTTAACCGGGGCGAGGGACACTGAAGCTTTCTTT.

The chain employs TRBV7-2 and TRBJ1-3; D call uncertain. Germline CDR1 is SGHTA and CDR2 is FQGNSA. V shed 1 base and J shed 0 bases, with 4 bases lying between them. The CDR3 loop spans 14 amino acids. The CDR3 reads CASSLVYSGNTIYF. CDR3 nucleotide sequence: TGTGCCAGCAGCTTAGTTTACTCTGGAAACACCATATATTTT.

The sample holds one count of this clone. This may stem from a read error, because a much larger clone lies one nucleotide away. This chain connects TRBV7-3 to TRBJ2-1, with 10 nucleotides matching TRBD1. J lost 5 bases, V lost 3 bases, and 1 base had no gene match. Germline V lookup: CDR1 SGHTA, CDR2 FQGTGA. The CDR3 is 14 amino acids. CDR3 region: CASSLGQGNNEQFF. The DNA of the CDR3 is TGTGCCAGCAGCTTGGGACAGGGGAACAATGAGCAGTTCTTC.

The rearrangement uses TRBV2 and TRBJ2-2; 8 nucleotides line up with TRBD1. The CDR3 loop spans 13 amino acids. The V segment lost 7 bases and the J segment 8 bases; nucleotides outside the gene matches: 6. Germline-derived CDR1 and CDR2 are SNHLY and FYNNEI. The CDR3 DNA reads TGTGCCAGCACGGGACAGGTCCGAGGGGAGCTGTTTTTT. Residues: CASTGQVRGELFF.

Only a few counts were recorded for this clone. The chain recombines TRBV2 with TRBJ2-5; D is possibly TRBD2 (6 bases). V was trimmed by 6 bases and J by 4 bases, leaving 12 bases between them. The CDR3 is made up of 13 amino acids. Germline V gives CDR1 SNHLY, CDR2 FYNNEI. The CDR3 DNA reads as TGTGCCAGCAGCCCTAGCGTCTCAGAGACCCAGTACTTC. It is translated as CASSPSVSETQYF.

The rearrangement uses TRBV7-3 and TRBJ2-2; D may be TRBD2 (6 bases). Trimming removed 5 bases at V and 1 base at J, with 11 bases between. Germline V gene sequence: CDR1 SGHTA, CDR2 FQGTGA. This CDR3 comprises 15 residues. CDR3 region: CASSPLGGNTGELFF. The CDR3 bases are TGTGCCAGCAGCCCGCTGGGGGGGAACACCGGGGAGCTGTTTTTT.

V usage is TRBV7-9 and J usage is TRBJ2-5; D tentatively fits TRBD1 or TRBD2 (6 bases each). Germline V CDR1 and CDR2: SEHNR, FQNEAQ (reference sequence). The CDR3 has 13 amino acids. With 5 bases removed from V and 5 bases from J, the gap between germline ends came to 12 bases. CDR3 sequence (DNA): TGTGCCAGCAGCCGGAGAGGGGGGGAGACCCAGTACTTC. It specifies CASSRRGGETQYF.